The clone carrying this T cell receptor (beta chain) was picked up many times. RNA transcripts gave rise to amplified TCR beta CDR3 regions. When the TCR CDR3 underwent first-round RT-PCR, the HTBI primer set was used. TCRdb called the multiplex PCR reads again in MiXCR, with one record for every CDR3 protein. The sample contains 200,000 or so distinct CDR3 sequences, 17% of which appear only once. This sample is part of a study of T cells in Graves' hyperthyroidism and ophthalmopathy. V was pared by 5 bases and J by 3 bases, with 15 bases between. This CDR3 is 15 amino acids long. CDR1 LNHNV and CDR2 YYDKDF come from the germline V gene (reference sequence). PBMCs came from roughly 10 ml fresh peripheral blood.

The TCR sequence derives from a woman in her forties or fifties with Graves' hyperthyroidism. The sample consisted of blood. The gene calls are TRBV15 and TRBJ2-3; maybe TRBD1 (6 bases). CDR3 nucleotides: TGTGCCACCAGCGGCCCCAGGGGTGTGACAGATACGCAGTATTTT. This sequence encodes CATSGPRGVTDTQYF.